This T cell receptor (beta chain) comes out of a study of T cells after yellow fever vaccination. Looking at the study overall: Fractions with few cells were prepared using SMART-Seq v4 Ultra Low Input. Study results and caveats: Once the booster was given, most primary-vaccination clones reappeared, at approximately 97% for CD4 and over 70% for CD8. Of the clonotypes, a small share occurred in both CD4 and CD8 compartments.

The CDR3 length is 17 residues. The germline CDR1 and CDR2 sequences are MNHEY and SVGAGI. J lost 0 bases, V lost 2 bases, and 6 bases had no gene match. As for this clonotype: Antigen specificity is unknown.

TCRdb passed the 5' RACE reads through MiXCR, listing each CDR3 protein once. The sample holds about 350,000 distinct CDR3 sequences; roughly an eighth are singletons and the top ten take 2.5% to 4%. The clonotype comes from a man aged 18-30 years who received the YFV17D yellow fever vaccine. This chain links TRBV6-5 with TRBJ2-1, with 8 bases that match TRBD2. The sequenced sample was CD4+ T cells sorted from PBMCs, obtained 15 days after the yellow fever booster vaccination. The CDR3 nucleotides are TGTGCCAGCAGTTACCCCTCGGGAGGGGGCTCCTACAATGAGCAGTTCTTC. Its protein product is CASSYPSGGGSYNEQFF.